This TCR beta chain was observed in a study of T cell responses to AZD1222 COVID-19 vaccine. General study findings and limits: Among AZD1222 vaccinees, only six or seven were seropositive at baseline. After two AZD1222 doses, spike-specific TCR breadth and depth rose versus day 0.

Produced via immunoSEQ multiplex PCR; TCRdb's table is partial and in-frame only. The sample shows 150,000 or so clones, about 90% of them seen only once. Some second doses came at about 4 weeks and others at about 12 weeks; these were pooled. About this clone itself: Antigen unknown.

CDR3 size: 15 residues. The V and J ends lost 6 bases and 3 bases, in that order; junction bases with no gene match: 5. Germline values: CDR1 LNHDA, CDR2 SQIVND (reference sequence). This specimen consisted of peripheral blood, obtained 28 days after the second AZD1222 dose. This receptor was identified in an adult who received the AZD1222 COVID-19 vaccine. The rearrangement links TRBV19 to TRBJ2-1; 10 bases are a match to TRBD2. The CDR3 protein is CASSTGTSDYNEQFF. Here the CDR3 DNA reads TGTGCCAGTAGCACCGGGACTAGCGACTACAATGAGCAGTTCTTC.